This T cell receptor (beta chain) was documented in a study of shared clonotypes between healthy human individuals. As for this clone: As yet, its antigen is unknown.

From germline, CDR1 is MDHEN and CDR2 SYDVKM. The CDR3 runs 13 residues. Trimming removed 6 bases at V and 6 bases at J, with 14 bases between. Findings and limits, study-wide: Inspection by rarefaction showed sorted-subset sequencing to be incomplete despite large depth. Sequencing depth was expected to influence donor clonotype sharing. Researchers found naive subsets generally carried larger estimated richness than memory subsets.

Clones were read by immunoSEQ multiplex PCR, and TCRdb kept only the in-frame ones, dropping some. Of about 1.5 million clones in the sample, nearly 99% were seen once. The receptor comes from a young man in good health. Input material: naive CD4+ T cells sorted from blood. Stated subset: CD45RA+ positively selected. The chain carries TRBV28 and TRBJ1-1; D gene unclear. CDR3 region: CASRTRPDPEAFF. The CDR3 DNA sequence: TGTGCCAGCAGGACCCGCCCCGACCCTGAAGCTTTCTTT. Full variable domain (outside the CDR3, taken from reference TRBV28 and TRBJ1-1): DVKVTQSSRYLVKRTGEKVFLECVQDMDHENMFWYRQDPGLGLRLIYFSYDVKMKEKGDIPEGYSVSREKKERFSLILESASTNQTSMYLCASRTRPDPEAFFGQGTRLTVV.